This T cell receptor (beta chain) was recorded in a study of cytomegalovirus exposure and HLA in healthy donors. The study, taken as a whole, reports: Based on reports, TCR beta sequences accurately predicted HLA-A and HLA-B alleles for most subjects.

The PCR ran on 60 Vbeta and 13 Jbeta primers. Libraries were prepared by immunoSEQ multiplex PCR; TCRdb keeps only in-frame clonotypes and omits some of them. Reported are under 65,000 clones; the ten largest clones contain approximately 6.8%. On this clone: Its antigen is unknown.

Healthy individuals who donated bone marrow served as the donors. Sequences were obtained from PBMCs. The receptor was isolated from a woman aged 40 to 50 in good health and CMV-seronegative.

CDR3 sequence (DNA): TGTGCCAGCAGCTTAGTCGGGGGGCAGGGACAGCCCCAGCATTTT. Translated: CASSLVGGQGQPQHF. The chain is built from TRBV7-2 and TRBJ1-5; the D gene is possibly TRBD1 (6 bases). From germline, CDR1 is SGHTA and CDR2 FQGNSA. The CDR3 consists of 15 residues. The V gene lost 1 base and the J gene lost 7 bases, with 14 bases spanning the gap.